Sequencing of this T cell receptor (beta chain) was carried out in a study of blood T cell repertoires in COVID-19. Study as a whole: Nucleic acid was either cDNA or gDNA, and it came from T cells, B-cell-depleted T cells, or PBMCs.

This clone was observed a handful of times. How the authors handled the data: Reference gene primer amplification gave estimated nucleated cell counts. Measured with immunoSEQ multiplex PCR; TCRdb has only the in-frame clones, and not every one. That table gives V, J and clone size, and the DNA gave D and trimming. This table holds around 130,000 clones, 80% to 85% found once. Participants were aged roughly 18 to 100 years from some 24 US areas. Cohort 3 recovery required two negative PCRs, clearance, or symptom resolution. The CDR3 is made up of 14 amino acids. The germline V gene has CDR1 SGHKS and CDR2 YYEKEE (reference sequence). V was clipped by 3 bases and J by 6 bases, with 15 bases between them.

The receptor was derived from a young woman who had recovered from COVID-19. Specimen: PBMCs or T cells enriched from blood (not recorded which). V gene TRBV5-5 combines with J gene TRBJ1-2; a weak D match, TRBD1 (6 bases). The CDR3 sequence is CASSSNQGRDGYTF. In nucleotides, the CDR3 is TGTGCCAGCAGCTCGAACCAGGGGCGGGATGGCTACACCTTC.